This T cell receptor beta chain derives from a study of cytomegalovirus exposure and HLA in healthy donors. Unmatched junction bases numbered 8, after V lost 6 bases and J lost 5 bases. The CDR3 totals 15 residues. Germline CDR1 MNHEY, CDR2 SMNVEV (reference sequence). The PCR made use of 60 Vbeta and 13 Jbeta primers. TCRdb's copy holds only in-frame clones and misses some; the assay was immunoSEQ multiplex PCR. The sample consists of 150,000 to 200,000 clones, 80% to 90% of them appearing once. V is TRBV27 and J is TRBJ1-5, with 9 positions matching TRBD1. This clonotype was obtained from a woman aged 18 to 35 in good health and CMV-seronegative. Sequenced: PBMCs. This CDR3 reads CASSTLGQGDQPQHF. CDR3 DNA: TGTGCCAGCAGCACTCTGGGACAGGGAGATCAGCCCCAGCATTTT.